The 31 T cell receptor beta chains listed next were all sequenced from one sample in a study of T cells in Graves' hyperthyroidism and ophthalmopathy. The TCR beta CDR3 regions underwent amplification using RNA transcripts as the source. First-round RT-PCR of the TCR CDR3 relied on the HTBI primer set. A single record per CDR3 protein comes from TCRdb applying MiXCR to the multiplex PCR reads. The sample has around 690,000 distinct CDR3 sequences; about 18% are singletons. Sequencing was done on a sample of blood. Receptors were obtained from a man aged 50 or older with Graves' hyperthyroidism.

This clonotype occurred many times. This sequence joins TRBV20-1 and TRBJ2-7; D perhaps matches TRBD1 (7 bases). Between the trimmed V and J ends, which lost 0 bases and 3 bases, there was a span of 15 bases. This CDR3 contains 15 residues. Germline loops: CDR1 DFQATT, CDR2 SNEGSKA (reference sequence). CDR3 loop: CSARDSQGGIYEQYF. CDR3 DNA sequence: TGCAGTGCTAGAGATAGCCAGGGGGGCATCTACGAGCAGTACTTC.

This clonotype was counted ten times or more. The CDR3 is CASSENQNRYTEAFF. The CDR3 DNA is TGTGCCAGCAGTGAAAACCAGAACCGGTACACTGAAGCTTTCTTT. This chain joins TRBV6-1 and TRBJ1-1; D call uncertain. V was cut by 2 bases and J by 3 bases, with 13 bases left in between. The CDR3 spans 15 residues. Germline values: CDR1 MNHNS, CDR2 SASEGT.

Many counts were recorded for this clonotype. The V and J genes are TRBV20-1 and TRBJ1-2; no clear D. V was cut by 5 bases and J by 0 bases, with 13 bases left in between. This CDR3 region has 14 residues. Germline values: CDR1 DFQATT, CDR2 SNEGSKA (reference sequence). This chain's CDR3 is CSAVPTVANYGYTF. For the CDR3, the DNA is TGCAGTGCTGTCCCGACGGTAGCTAACTATGGCTACACCTTC.

The V gene is TRBV19, the J gene TRBJ2-1; TRBD1 matches 7 bases. The CDR3 is made up of 15 amino acids. Germline V gives CDR1 LNHDA, CDR2 SQIVND (reference sequence). The junction had 5 bases not matched to a gene; V was cut back by 3 bases and J by 3 bases. For the CDR3, the DNA is TGTGCCAGTAGTATTGGACAGGCGTTCTACAATGAGCAGTTCTTC. It encodes CASSIGQAFYNEQFF.

This clonotype was counted only a few times. The chain employs TRBV7-9 and TRBJ2-5; 7 bases line up with TRBD2. Losses at the gene ends were 0 bases for V and 5 bases for J; bases not matched to a gene: 12. Germline V gives CDR1 SEHNR, CDR2 FQNEAQ (reference sequence). The CDR3 loop spans 17 amino acids. Here the CDR3 reads CASSLAVSGGRMETQYF. DNA of the CDR3: TGTGCCAGCAGCTTAGCCGTCTCCGGCGGGAGAATGGAGACCCAGTACTTC.

This clonotype appeared many times. The chain has TRBV9 and TRBJ1-1; D perhaps matches TRBD1 (5 bases). The CDR3 length is 14 residues. Germline values: CDR1 SGDLS, CDR2 YYNGEE. V was clipped by 4 bases and J by 4 bases, with 14 bases between them. In DNA, the CDR3 is TGTGCCAGCAGCCCCAGTCCAGGGAGCACTGAAGCTTTCTTT. As protein: CASSPSPGSTEAFF.

The chain's CDR3 is CASSRRDSLYEQYF. DNA for the CDR3: TGTGCCAGCAGTCGCCGAGACAGTCTCTACGAGCAGTACTTC. This chain uses TRBV28 with TRBJ2-7, with D tentatively TRBD1 (5 bases). V dropped 5 bases and J dropped 3 bases, with 14 bases sitting between them. The germline V gene has CDR1 MDHEN and CDR2 SYDVKM. The CDR3 length is 14 residues.

There are many counts of this clonotype. The genes are TRBV3-1 and TRBJ2-5; no definite D call. The germline CDR1 and CDR2 sequences are LGHDT and YNNKEL (reference sequence). The CDR3 is made up of 13 amino acids. Deletions cut 8 bases from V and 5 bases from J, with 15 bases between. The CDR3 DNA reads as TGTGCCAGCGGTGATGGGCAAACGGAGACCCAGTACTTC. As protein: CASGDGQTETQYF.

This chain links TRBV15 with TRBJ2-1; 8 bases are shared with TRBD2. The junction had 10 bases not matched to a gene; V was cut back by 3 bases and J by 6 bases. CDR1 is LNHNV, CDR2 YYDKDF, per germline (reference sequence). This CDR3 has 16 amino acids. The CDR3 sequence is CATSRTGTRLSNEQFF. The CDR3 DNA is TGTGCCACCAGCAGGACCGGGACTAGATTATCCAATGAGCAGTTCTTC. Drawing the rest from reference TRBV15 and TRBJ2-1, the complete variable domain is DAMVIQNPRYQVTQFGKPVTLSCSQTLNHNVMYWYQQKSSQAPKLLFHYYDKDFNNEADTPDNFQSRRPNTSFCFLDIRSPGLGDTAMYLCATSRTGTRLSNEQFFGPGTRLTVL.

This clonotype appeared a few times. V and J are TRBV4-2 and TRBJ1-4; D is ambiguous. The CDR3 consists of 15 residues. The germline V gene has CDR1 LGHNA and CDR2 YNFKEQ. Trimming removed 4 bases at V and 4 bases at J, with 13 bases between. In DNA, the CDR3 is TGTGCCAGCAGCCGTGGGCTGACGGTTAATGAAAAACTGTTTTTT. It translates to CASSRGLTVNEKLFF.

The CDR3 DNA sequence: TGTGCCAGCCTGGATGGCGGGAGAGTTGGAGATACGCAGTATTTT. This translates into CASLDGGRVGDTQYF. The chain combines TRBV5-4 with TRBJ2-3, with 7 bases matching TRBD2. The CDR3 runs to 15 residues. Germline trimming cut 7 bases from V and 5 bases from J; bases unmatched to any gene: 13. CDR1 SGHNT and CDR2 YYREEE come from the germline V gene (reference sequence).

The table lists this clonotype with many counts. The J gene is TRBJ1-1, the V gene TRBV3-1; possible D gene TRBD1, 5 bases. The CDR3 length is 14 residues. Deletions cut 1 base from V and 5 bases from J, with 11 bases between. Germline loops: CDR1 LGHDT, CDR2 YNNKEL (reference sequence). The DNA of the CDR3 is TGTGCCAGCAGCCAAGTTGGGGGGAGGACTGAAGCTTTCTTT. It encodes CASSQVGGRTEAFF. Variable domain in full (rest from reference TRBV3-1 and TRBJ1-1): DTAVSQTPKYLVTQMGNDKSIKCEQNLGHDTMYWYKQDSKKFLKIMFSYNNKELIINETVPNRFSPKSPDKAHLNLHINSLELGDSAVYFCASSQVGGRTEAFFGQGTRLTVV.

V is TRBV10-3 and J is TRBJ2-3; D is uncertain. The CDR3 loop spans 13 amino acids. V lost 3 bases, J lost 3 bases, and 7 bases lay in between. Per germline, CDR1 ENHRY and CDR2 SYGVKD. The CDR3 reads CAISDYATDTQYF. For the CDR3, the DNA is TGTGCCATCAGTGACTATGCTACAGATACGCAGTATTTT.

This clonotype has only a few counts. Possible read error: a much larger clone is one base away. The chain carries TRBV2 and TRBJ2-1; 7 bases are a match to TRBD1. Looked up from germline, CDR1 is SNHLY and CDR2 is FYNNEI. This CDR3 contains 11 residues. The J segment lost 12 bases and the V segment lost 8 bases, leaving 7 bases of the junction unmatched. CDR3 sequence (DNA): TGTGCCAGCCGACAGGGCCGTGGGCAGTTCTTC. Its translation is CASRQGRGQFF.

This clonotype was counted many times. The rearrangement links TRBV11-2 to TRBJ1-2; tentative D call: TRBD1 (5 bases). V lost 1 base and J lost 1, with 10 bases in between. This CDR3 has 15 amino acids. Germline loops: CDR1 SGHAT, CDR2 FQNNGV. This chain's CDR3 is CASSLVQGNNYGYTF. CDR3 in DNA: TGTGCCAGCAGCTTAGTCCAGGGAAATAACTATGGCTACACCTTC.

Regarding this clonotype: The junction departs from the called germline gene at one end, perhaps through a read error. The chain combines TRBV18 with TRBJ1-1; perhaps TRBD1 as D (5 bases). Germline V lookup: CDR1 KGHSH, CDR2 LQKENI. The CDR3 runs to 13 residues. The CDR3 reads CASSPTDGTEALF. DNA of the CDR3: TGTGCCAGCTCACCGACAGACGGCACTGAAGCTTTATTT.

The V gene is TRBV6-2 or TRBV6-3, the J gene TRBJ2-2; possible D gene TRBD1, 6 bases. Germline lookup yields CDR1 MNHEY and CDR2 SVGEGT. CDR3 length equals 15 residues. V was shortened by 1 base and J by 4 bases, with 10 bases between the two germline ends. The CDR3 loop reads CASSYYQGFTGELFF. DNA for the CDR3: TGTGCCAGCAGTTACTATCAGGGGTTCACCGGGGAGCTGTTTTTT.

Written as DNA, the CDR3 is TGTGCCAGCAGTTTTAGAGGGACAGGGCCCATGTTTTTT. It translates to CASSFRGTGPMFF. This chain joins TRBV12-3 or TRBV12-4 and TRBJ1-4; TRBD1 matches 9 bases. This CDR3 spans 13 amino acids. J gave up 15 bases and V 3 bases, and 8 bases lay outside the gene matches.

This clonotype appeared a single time. This may come from a read error, since a much larger clone is one base off. The CDR3, as DNA: TGTGCCGCCAGCAGAGATGAACTAGCGGTCGCCGGGGAGCTGTTTTTT. Translation gives CAASRDELAVAGELFF. The V gene is TRBV15, the J gene TRBJ2-2; TRBD2 matches 8 bases. CDR1 is LNHNV, CDR2 YYDKDF, per germline (reference sequence). This CDR3 is built from 16 residues.

In the case of this clonotype: A read error is possible here, since a much larger clone lies one base away. CDR3: CASSPRGPSSYEQYF. CDR3 sequence (DNA): TGTGCCAGCAGTCCTCGGGGCCCCAGCTCCTACGAGCAGTACTTC. This chain links TRBV27 with TRBJ2-7, with D perhaps assigned TRBD1 or TRBD2 (5 bases each). The CDR3 extends over 15 amino acids. V lost 5 bases and J 0 bases, leaving 14 bases between the germline ends. Germline V gene data show CDR1 as MNHEY and CDR2 as SMNVEV (reference sequence).

A word on this clonotype: A read error may explain this, as a much larger clone is one base away. The chain has TRBV10-3 and TRBJ2-7, with D uncertain. Trimming took off 10 bases at V and 4 bases at J, with 11 bases between the two ends. The CDR3 runs to 11 residues. CDR1 and CDR2 (germline): ENHRY, SYGVKD. CDR3 sequence: CANSDQYEQYF. CDR3 coding DNA: TGTGCCAACAGCGATCAGTACGAGCAGTACTTC.

This clonotype was counted once. The rearrangement links TRBV5-1 to TRBJ2-2; maybe TRBD1 (5 bases). Trimming cost V 2 bases and J 0 bases, with 11 bases left between them. In germline, CDR1 is SGHRS, CDR2 YFSETQ. The CDR3 length is 16 residues. The CDR3 reads CASSFDSRTNTGELFF. CDR3 sequence (DNA): TGCGCCAGCAGCTTCGACAGTAGAACGAACACCGGGGAGCTGTTTTTT.

The chain joins TRBV4-1 to TRBJ1-1, with D perhaps matching TRBD1 (5 bases). V lost 0 bases, J lost 5 bases, and 13 bases lay in between. The germline V gene has CDR1 MGHRA and CDR2 YSYEKL. This CDR3 is built from 15 residues. Here the CDR3 DNA reads TGCGCCAGCAGCCAAGAACCGCAGGGCGGGACTGAAGCTTTCTTT. Residues: CASSQEPQGGTEAFF.

This clonotype was detected many times. The gene calls are TRBV28 and TRBJ1-3, with D unclear. Per germline, CDR1 MDHEN and CDR2 SYDVKM. The CDR3 is 15 amino acids. Deletions cut 3 bases from V and 0 bases from J, with 9 bases between. CDR3 amino acids: CASSFADYSGNTIYF. Written as DNA, the CDR3 is TGTGCCAGCAGTTTTGCAGACTACTCTGGAAACACCATATATTTT.

Many counts were recorded for this clonotype. The chain is built from TRBV6-1 and TRBJ1-1, with D perhaps TRBD1 (5 bases). CDR1 is MNHNS, CDR2 SASEGT, per germline. Deletions cut 7 bases from V and 7 bases from J, with 7 bases between. The length of the CDR3 is 10 residues. The CDR3 loop is CASIDSEAFF. As DNA, the CDR3 is TGTGCCAGCATAGACAGTGAAGCTTTCTTT.

The chain uses TRBV7-9 and TRBJ1-1, with 10 nucleotides matching TRBD1. Germline V gene lookup returns CDR1 SEHNR and CDR2 FQNEAQ (reference sequence). The V segment lost 5 bases and the J segment 7 bases; nucleotides outside the gene matches: 10. The CDR3 is 15 residues long. CDR3 sequence (DNA): TGTGCCAGCAGCCGATACGGGACAGGGGCAATTGAAGCTTTCTTT. This translates into CASSRYGTGAIEAFF.

The chain recombines TRBV7-6 with TRBJ2-3; D remains unclear. V was pared by 5 bases and J by 2 bases, with 11 bases between. CDR1 is SGHVS, CDR2 FNYEAQ, per germline. The CDR3 loop spans 14 amino acids. The CDR3 sequence: CASSPIENTDTQYF. CDR3 DNA sequence: TGTGCCAGCAGCCCTATAGAAAACACAGATACGCAGTATTTT.

The chain uses TRBV19 and TRBJ2-3; 7 positions agree with TRBD1. This CDR3 spans 14 amino acids. Germline CDR1 LNHDA, CDR2 SQIVND (reference sequence). V was clipped by 4 bases and J by 4 bases; unmatched bases: 5. CDR3 loop: CASSKDRVADTQYF. The CDR3 DNA sequence: TGTGCCAGTAGTAAAGACAGGGTAGCAGATACGCAGTATTTT. The full variable domain, its missing parts supplied by reference TRBV19 and TRBJ2-3, is DGGITQSPKYLFRKEGQNVTLSCEQNLNHDAMYWYRQDPGQGLRLIYYSQIVNDFQKGDIAEGYSVSREKKESFPLTVTSAQKNPTAFYLCASSKDRVADTQYFGPGTRLTVL.

The table lists this clonotype with many counts. V and J are TRBV28 and TRBJ2-4; no clear D gene. Germline-derived CDR1 and CDR2 are MDHEN and SYDVKM. The V and J ends lost 5 bases and 5 bases respectively, with 10 bases between them. The CDR3 runs to 13 residues. As DNA, the CDR3 is TGTGCCAGCAGTCTCCGGACCCAAAACATTCAGTACTTC. The encoded protein is CASSLRTQNIQYF.

V gene TRBV4-3 combines with J gene TRBJ2-1, with 7 bases that match TRBD2. V gave up 1 base and J gave up 4 bases; unmatched junction bases: 4. CDR1 LGHNA and CDR2 YSLEER come from the germline V gene. There are 15 residues in the CDR3. The CDR3 loop reads CASSQVTSVYNEQFF. The DNA for the CDR3 is TGCGCCAGCAGCCAAGTCACTAGCGTTTACAATGAGCAGTTCTTC.

This clonotype was observed many times. The V and J genes are TRBV29-1 and TRBJ2-7; the D gene could be TRBD1 or TRBD2 (5 bases each). From germline, CDR1 is SQVTM and CDR2 ANQGSEA. The V end was cut by 5 bases, the J end by 2 bases, with 16 bases between. The CDR3 loop spans 14 amino acids. CDR3 protein: CSVSGPQPPYEQYF. DNA for the CDR3: TGCAGCGTTTCGGGACCTCAACCGCCCTACGAGCAGTACTTC.